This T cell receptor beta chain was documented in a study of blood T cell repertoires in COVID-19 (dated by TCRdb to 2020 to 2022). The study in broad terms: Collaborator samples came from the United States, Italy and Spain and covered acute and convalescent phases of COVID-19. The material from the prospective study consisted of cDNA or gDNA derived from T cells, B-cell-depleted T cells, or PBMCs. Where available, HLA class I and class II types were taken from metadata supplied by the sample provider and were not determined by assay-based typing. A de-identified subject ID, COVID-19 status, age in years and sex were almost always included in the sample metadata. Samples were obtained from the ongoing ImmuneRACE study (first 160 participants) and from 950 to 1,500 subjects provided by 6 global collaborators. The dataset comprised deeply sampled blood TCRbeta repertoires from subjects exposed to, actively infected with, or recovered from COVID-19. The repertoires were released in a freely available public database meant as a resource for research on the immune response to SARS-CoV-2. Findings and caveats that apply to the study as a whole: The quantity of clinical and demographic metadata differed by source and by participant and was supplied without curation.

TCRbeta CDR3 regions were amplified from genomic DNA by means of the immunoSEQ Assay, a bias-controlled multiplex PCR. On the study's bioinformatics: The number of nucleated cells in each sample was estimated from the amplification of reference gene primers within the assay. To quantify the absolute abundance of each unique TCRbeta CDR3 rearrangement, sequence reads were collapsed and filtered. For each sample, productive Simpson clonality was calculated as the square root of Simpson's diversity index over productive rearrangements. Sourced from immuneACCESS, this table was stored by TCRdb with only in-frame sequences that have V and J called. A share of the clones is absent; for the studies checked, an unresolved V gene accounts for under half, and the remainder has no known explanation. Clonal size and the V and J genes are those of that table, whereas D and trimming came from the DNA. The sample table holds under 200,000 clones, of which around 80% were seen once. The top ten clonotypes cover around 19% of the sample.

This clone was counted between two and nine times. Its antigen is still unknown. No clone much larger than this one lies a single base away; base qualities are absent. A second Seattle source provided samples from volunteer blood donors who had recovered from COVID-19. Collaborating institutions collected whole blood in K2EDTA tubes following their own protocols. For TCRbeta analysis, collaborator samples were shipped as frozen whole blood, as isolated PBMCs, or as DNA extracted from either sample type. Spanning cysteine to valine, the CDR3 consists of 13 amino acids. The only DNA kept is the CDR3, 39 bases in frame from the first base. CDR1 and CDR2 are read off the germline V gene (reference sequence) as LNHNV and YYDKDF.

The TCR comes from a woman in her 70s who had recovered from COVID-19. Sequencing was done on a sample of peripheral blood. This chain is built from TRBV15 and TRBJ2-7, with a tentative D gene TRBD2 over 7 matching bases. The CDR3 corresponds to CATSRPRGGGFAV. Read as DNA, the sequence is TGTGCCACCAGCAGACCCCGGGGAGGGGGGTTCGCAGTG.